One and the same sample provided the 32 T cell receptor beta chains below, sequenced in a study of OX40 agonist ivuxolimab in advanced cancers. The repertoire was sequenced with immunoSEQ multiplex PCR; TCRdb's copy has only in-frame clones and lacks some. The repertoire holds roughly 11,000 clones, around 76% seen once, with about 29% in the top ten. This specimen was CD4+ or CD8+ T cells sorted from blood, taken in a trial of the OX40 agonist ivuxolimab. These TCRs come from an adult with an advanced solid tumor such as melanoma, head and neck, liver or kidney cancer.

This chain links TRBV4-2 with TRBJ2-1, with 8 nucleotides matching TRBD2. The germline CDR1 and CDR2 sequences are LGHNA and YNFKEQ. The CDR3 is made up of 16 amino acids. With 5 bases clipped from V and 0 bases from J, the junction kept 6 bases outside the gene matches. The DNA of the CDR3 is TGTGCCAGCAGCTGGGTGAGCGGGAGCTCCTACAATGAGCAGTTCTTC. Protein product: CASSWVSGSSYNEQFF.

This clone was found a few times. This sequence is one base from a far larger clone and is likely a read error. Other DNA sequences from this sample encode an identical CDR3 as well. The V gene is TRBV6-9, the J gene TRBJ2-3; 7 nucleotides match TRBD1. Germline CDR1 MNHGY, CDR2 SVAAGI. V lost 6 bases, J lost 5 bases, and 5 bases stayed unmatched. The length of the CDR3 is 13 residues. The CDR3 loop reads CASSGTDEDTQYF. DNA of the CDR3: TGTGCCAGCAGCGGGACAGATGAAGATACGCAGTATTTT.

The chain employs TRBV27 and TRBJ1-5; no reliable D call. The CDR3 is 13 residues long. V was pared by 5 bases and J by 6 bases, with 11 bases between. CDR1 is MNHEY and CDR2 is SMNVEV in the germline V gene (reference sequence). The CDR3 region has the DNA TGTGCCAGCAGTGATGTGGGAAGTCAGCCCCAGCATTTT. This encodes CASSDVGSQPQHF.

The gene calls are TRBV7-9 and TRBJ1-5; maybe TRBD1 (5 bases). Germline CDR1 reads SEHNR; CDR2 reads FQNEAQ (reference sequence). This CDR3 comprises 14 residues. Trimming stripped 5 bases from V and 2 bases from J, with 10 bases between. In DNA, the CDR3 is TGTGCCAGCAGCCCCCCCAGGGGCAATCAGCCCCAGCATTTT. Protein sequence: CASSPPRGNQPQHF.

V is TRBV7-9 and J is TRBJ2-2, with D possibly being TRBD2 (5 bases). There are 12 residues in the CDR3. Germline V gene data show CDR1 as SEHNR and CDR2 as FQNEAQ (reference sequence). The V end was cut by 9 bases, the J end by 5 bases, with 10 bases between. Here the CDR3 reads CAREGETGELFF. In DNA form, the CDR3 reads TGTGCCAGAGAGGGAGAAACCGGGGAGCTGTTTTTT.

J is TRBJ2-5 and V is TRBV11-2; D tentatively reads TRBD1 or TRBD2 (6 bases each). The better agreement between TRBJ2-7 and the DNA end casts doubt on the J call. Germline-derived CDR1 and CDR2 are SGHAT and FQNNGV. This CDR3 comprises 13 residues. The CDR3 sequence is CASSLGRGPEQYF. The CDR3 DNA follows: TGTGCCAGCAGCTTGGGACGGGGGCCCGAGCAGTACTTC.

The rearrangement uses TRBV28 and TRBJ2-2; the match to TRBD2 covers 7 bases. The CDR3 extends over 17 amino acids. Germline values: CDR1 MDHEN, CDR2 SYDVKM. Germline trimming cut 4 bases from V and 1 base from J; bases unmatched to any gene: 9. CDR3: CASSSSTGLGNTGELFF. CDR3 DNA sequence: TGTGCCAGCAGTTCCTCCACCGGACTAGGGAACACCGGGGAGCTGTTTTTT.

The chain has TRBV5-1 and TRBJ2-7, with no clear D. The CDR3 runs 11 residues. V was clipped by 4 bases and J by 3 bases, with 5 bases between them. Germline CDR1 reads SGHRS; CDR2 reads YFSETQ. DNA of the CDR3: TGCGCCAGCAGCGCGGACTACGAGCAGTACTTC. It yields the protein CASSADYEQYF.

The rearrangement uses TRBV7-6 and TRBJ2-7, with a weak D call TRBD2 (5 bases). Trimming left V 8 bases short and J 1 base short, with 12 bases between. The CDR3 has 13 amino acids. Germline CDR1 and CDR2: SGHVS and FNYEAQ. CDR3 sequence (DNA): TGTGCCAGCTCTGCGGGCGAATCCTACGAGCAGTACTTC. Encoded protein: CASSAGESYEQYF.

This chain joins TRBV13 and TRBJ2-2, with TRBD1 matching 10 bases. The CDR3 spans 17 residues. Germline loops: CDR1 PRHDT, CDR2 FYEKMQ (reference sequence). Trimming took 5 bases from V and 7 from J; bases not matched to a gene: 13. CDR3 nucleotide sequence: TGTGCCAGCAGCCCGAAGACAGGGGGCAGGTTTCTCGGGGAGCTGTTTTTT. Translated: CASSPKTGGRFLGELFF.

The chain employs TRBV4-2 and TRBJ2-7; 8 bases match TRBD1. The CDR3 has 15 amino acids. V gave up 3 bases and J gave up 0 bases; unmatched junction bases: 4. Germline V gene data show CDR1 as LGHNA and CDR2 as YNFKEQ. The CDR3 protein is CASSHETGGSYEQYF. CDR3 coding DNA: TGTGCCAGCAGCCACGAAACAGGGGGCTCCTACGAGCAGTACTTC.

The chain combines TRBV4-3 with TRBJ2-3; D may correspond to TRBD1 or TRBD2 (5 bases each). Deletions cut 0 bases from V and 4 bases from J, with 8 bases between. The CDR3 consists of 14 residues. Germline CDR1 and CDR2: LGHNA and YSLEER. CDR3 nucleotides: TGCGCCAGCAGCCAAGAGAGGGGAGCAGATACGCAGTATTTT. Translated, it gives CASSQERGADTQYF.

The chain carries TRBV6-6 and TRBJ1-1; D is unresolved. Germline values: CDR1 MNHNY, CDR2 SVGAGI (reference sequence). V was pared by 4 bases and J by 5 bases, with 11 bases between. The CDR3 contains 13 residues. CDR3 DNA: TGTGCCAGCAGTTTAGTCGAAGGAACTGAAGCTTTCTTT. This encodes CASSLVEGTEAFF.

The chain carries TRBV4-2 and TRBJ2-1; 11 bases are a match to TRBD2. With V trimmed by 0 bases and J by 2 bases, 0 bases remained unmatched. Germline lookup yields CDR1 LGHNA and CDR2 YNFKEQ. The CDR3 sequence is 16 residues long. CDR3 sequence reads: CASSQETSGTYNEQFF. The DNA of the CDR3 is TGTGCCAGCAGCCAAGAGACTAGCGGGACCTACAATGAGCAGTTCTTC.

The rearrangement links TRBV6-5 to TRBJ1-5, with TRBD1 identical over 11 bases. In germline, CDR1 is MNHEY, CDR2 SVGAGI. CDR3 length: 15 amino acids. With V trimmed by 2 bases and J by 6 bases, 3 bases remained unmatched. The CDR3 is CASSYQDRGPQPQHF. The CDR3 region has the DNA TGTGCCAGCAGTTACCAGGACAGGGGGCCTCAGCCCCAGCATTTT.

The rearrangement joins TRBV6-4 to TRBJ1-1; possibly TRBD1 for D (5 bases). The CDR3 runs to 13 residues. Germline values: CDR1 MRHNA, CDR2 SNTAGT. The V end was cut by 8 bases, the J end by 3 bases, with 13 bases between. The CDR3 here is CASCNGGHTEAFF. The CDR3 nucleotides read TGTGCCAGCTGTAATGGGGGACACACTGAAGCTTTCTTT.

The V call is TRBV2, the J call TRBJ2-3; D may be TRBD2 (6 bases). This CDR3 contains 17 residues. Trimming took 4 bases from V and 2 from J, leaving 19 bases between them. In germline, CDR1 is SNHLY, CDR2 FYNNEI. The CDR3 DNA is TGTGCCAGCAGTGGAATCGGAGGGGACTTCGCCACAGATACGCAGTATTTT. Amino acids: CASSGIGGDFATDTQYF.

This clone was counted a few times. This sequence joins TRBV7-2 and TRBJ1-2, with D perhaps TRBD1 (6 bases). Germline CDR1 is SGHTA and CDR2 is FQGNSA. V dropped 1 base and J dropped 1 base, with 22 bases sitting between them. The CDR3 is 19 residues long. CDR3 nucleotides: TGTGCCAGCAGCTTAGTTCTTATGGACAGCTTTGTCCATAACTATGGCTACACCTTC. Translating it yields CASSLVLMDSFVHNYGYTF.

The chain couples TRBV4-1 to TRBJ2-7; TRBD1 is a possible D gene (6 bases). The ends were cut back, 1 base at V and 7 bases at J, with 14 bases in the middle. In germline, CDR1 is MGHRA, CDR2 YSYEKL. This CDR3 spans 14 amino acids. CDR3 sequence: CASSQGAGESEQYF. The CDR3 DNA reads as TGCGCCAGCAGCCAAGGAGCAGGGGAGAGTGAGCAGTACTTC.

The genes are TRBV29-1 and TRBJ1-5, with 8 bases fitting TRBD1. The CDR3 extends over 14 amino acids. From germline, CDR1 is SQVTM and CDR2 ANQGSEA. The V segment lost 4 bases and the J segment 4 bases; nucleotides outside the gene matches: 6. The CDR3 spells CSVGGDRGNQPQHF. CDR3 DNA sequence: TGCAGCGTTGGTGGTGACAGGGGAAATCAGCCCCAGCATTTT.

On this clone: The junction differs from germline at one of its ends, possibly a read error. The chain carries TRBV7-7 and TRBJ2-1; 9 positions match TRBD2. In germline, CDR1 is SSHAT, CDR2 FNYEAQ (reference sequence). The CDR3 loop spans 16 amino acids. As DNA, the CDR3 is TGTGCTAGCAGCTTATCCCCTAGCGGGACCTACAATGAGCAGTTCTTC. It codes for CASSLSPSGTYNEQFF. The whole variable domain, remainder taken from reference TRBV7-7 and TRBJ2-1, is GAGVSQSPRYKVTKRGQDVTLRCDPISSHATLYWYQQALGQGPEFLTYFNYEAQPDKSGLPSDRFSAERPEGSISTLTIQRTEQRDSAMYRCASSLSPSGTYNEQFFGPGTRLTVL.

V and J are TRBV7-2 and TRBJ1-5; 9 bases line up with TRBD1. CDR1 is SGHTA, CDR2 FQGNSA, per germline. The CDR3 is made up of 15 amino acids. Unmatched junction bases numbered 9, after V lost 5 bases and J lost 7 bases. CDR3 sequence reads: CASSVGQGFRQPQHF. DNA of the CDR3: TGTGCCAGCAGCGTCGGACAGGGGTTTAGACAGCCCCAGCATTTT. The complete variable domain, with remaining parts taken from reference TRBV7-2 and TRBJ1-5, reads GAGVSQSPSNKVTEKGKDVELRCDPISGHTALYWYRQSLGQGLEFLIYFQGNSAPDKSGLPSDRFSAERTGGSVSTLTIQRTQQEDSAVYLCASSVGQGFRQPQHFGDGTRLSIL.

This clone was seen once. The sample has other DNA sequences that encode this CDR3 too. The rearrangement joins TRBV13 to TRBJ2-5, with TRBD2 identical over 8 bases. The ends lost 0 bases at V and 5 bases at J; junction bases unmatched: 2. Germline assignment: CDR1 PRHDT and CDR2 FYEKMQ (reference sequence). The CDR3 is 14 amino acids. The CDR3 DNA reads as TGTGCCAGCAGCTTAGGGCGGGAGGTGGAGACCCAGTACTTC. It codes for CASSLGREVETQYF.

This chain uses TRBV9 with TRBJ1-1; D might be TRBD1 (5 bases). This CDR3 region has 15 residues. V was pared by 4 bases and J by 8 bases, with 21 bases between. Germline CDR1 and CDR2: SGDLS and YYNGEE. The CDR3 nucleotides are TGTGCCAGCAGCCTCAAACCGGGACCCCAAGGGGAAGCTTTCTTT. It specifies CASSLKPGPQGEAFF.

This clone came up a few times. The chain uses TRBV7-8 and TRBJ2-7; 8 bases are a match to TRBD1. The V gene's germline CDR1 is SGHVS and CDR2 FQNEAQ. V was pared by 3 bases and J by 7 bases, with 5 bases of the junction left unmatched. The CDR3 runs 13 residues. The CDR3: CASSLTGAREQYF. DNA for the CDR3: TGTGCCAGCAGCTTGACAGGGGCTCGTGAGCAGTACTTC.

V usage is TRBV19 and J usage is TRBJ1-1, with D perhaps TRBD1 (5 bases). Germline-derived CDR1 and CDR2 are LNHDA and SQIVND (reference sequence). CDR3 size: 15 residues. V shed 8 bases and J shed 0 bases, with 16 bases lying between them. The DNA of the CDR3 is TGTGCCAGTCATTCGAGGGCAGGGATGAACACTGAAGCTTTCTTT. Protein product: CASHSRAGMNTEAFF.

Within the sample, this clone is medium-sized. This chain connects TRBV10-1 to TRBJ2-3; 8 bases map to TRBD2. The length of the CDR3 is 14 residues. In germline, CDR1 is WNHNN, CDR2 SYGVQD (reference sequence). V shed 4 bases, J shed 2 bases, and the junction held 2 bases outside the gene matches. CDR3 in DNA: TGCGCCAGCAGTGCGCGGGAGGACACAGATACGCAGTATTTT. It translates to CASSAREDTDTQYF.

The gene calls are TRBV4-1 and TRBJ1-5; TRBD1 might be the D (6 bases). This CDR3 has 16 amino acids. Germline loops: CDR1 MGHRA, CDR2 YSYEKL. Trimming shortened V by 0 bases and J by 5 bases, and 14 bases separated the two germline ends. CDR3 in amino acids: CASSQDYGGGDQPQHF. The CDR3 coding sequence is TGCGCCAGCAGCCAAGATTATGGAGGGGGGGATCAGCCCCAGCATTTT.

This clone is a singleton in its sample. The rearrangement joins TRBV28 to TRBJ1-1; no firm D call. This CDR3 is built from 8 residues. From germline, CDR1 is MDHEN and CDR2 SYDVKM. The CDR3 reads CATTEAFF. As DNA, the CDR3 is TGTGCTACCACTGAAGCTTTCTTT.

The rearrangement uses TRBV4-1 and TRBJ2-1; 10 bases fit TRBD2. The germline V gene has CDR1 MGHRA and CDR2 YSYEKL. The CDR3 is 17 amino acids. V trimming: 0 bases; J trimming: 6 bases; junction bases outside the gene matches: 8. CDR3 sequence: CASSQDPSGSLLNEQFF. DNA for the CDR3: TGCGCCAGCAGCCAAGACCCTAGCGGGAGTCTTCTCAATGAGCAGTTCTTC.

V gene TRBV7-9 combines with J gene TRBJ1-2; 7 bases fit TRBD1. Germline loops: CDR1 SEHNR, CDR2 FQNEAQ (reference sequence). Trimming took 6 bases from V and 3 from J; bases not matched to a gene: 4. The CDR3 contains 13 residues. The CDR3 spells CASRIQGHYGYTF. The CDR3 nucleotides read TGTGCCAGCAGGATACAGGGGCACTATGGCTACACCTTC.

The genes are TRBV19 and TRBJ2-1, with D hard to call. This CDR3 comprises 15 residues. Per the germline V gene, CDR1 is LNHDA and CDR2 is SQIVND (reference sequence). Trimming pared 1 base from V and 0 bases from J, leaving 7 bases between. In DNA form, the CDR3 reads TGTGCCAGTAGTATAGCACTAAGCTCCTACAATGAGCAGTTCTTC. Translated: CASSIALSSYNEQFF.